This T cell receptor beta chain was sequenced in a study of CD8 T cells in ankylosing spondylitis. This clonotype was detected only a few times. Its specificity is unknown. Overall study findings and caveats: Past studies reported some motif variants in reactive arthritis synovial fluid and blood. The disease-linked clones had a CD8+ phenotype and low blood frequencies. What appeared characteristic of ankylosing spondylitis blood was a TCR beta motif of fewer than ten highly homologous variants.

Quantitative 5'-RACE with molecular barcodes produced the TCR beta libraries. MiXCR was run by TCRdb on the 5' RACE reads, yielding one entry per CDR3 protein. The data show under 850,000 distinct CDR3 sequences, under 20% seen once. This sequence was found in a male donor with ankylosing spondylitis. Material: blood, either unsorted or a sorted T cell fraction (not recorded which).

The CDR3 DNA reads as TGTGCCAGCAGCTTAGCGGGGGGGCCCCTCTACAATGAGCAGTTCTTC. Translated, it gives CASSLAGGPLYNEQFF. The chain has TRBV11-1 and TRBJ2-1; D may be TRBD2 (7 bases). CDR1 and CDR2 (germline): SGHAT, FQDESV (reference sequence). Trimming took 0 bases from V and 3 from J, leaving 12 bases between them. The CDR3 runs 16 residues.